These 31 T cell receptor beta chains originate from one sample sequenced in a study of cytomegalovirus exposure and HLA in healthy donors. The PCR had 60 Vbeta and 13 Jbeta primers. Measured with immunoSEQ multiplex PCR; TCRdb has only the in-frame clones, and not every one. The sample has 100,000 to 150,000 clones, 74% seen once. Sequencing was performed on PBMCs. The origin of the receptors is a male donor in good health and CMV-seronegative.

The V call is TRBV5-1, the J call TRBJ2-5; 10 positions match TRBD2. Germline trimming cut 1 base from V and 5 bases from J; bases unmatched to any gene: 8. CDR1 and CDR2 (germline): SGHRS, YFSETQ. This CDR3 spans 16 amino acids. The CDR3, as DNA: TGCGCCAGCAGCTTGAAGCCAGCGGGAGGGCTGGAGACCCAGTACTTC. This gives the protein CASSLKPAGGLETQYF. Full variable domain (outside the CDR3, taken from reference TRBV5-1 and TRBJ2-5): KAGVTQTPRYLIKTRGQQVTLSCSPISGHRSVSWYQQTPGQGLQFLFEYFSETQRNKGNFPGRFSGRQFSNSRSEMNVSTLELGDSALYLCASSLKPAGGLETQYFGPGTRLLVL.

V usage is TRBV12-5 and J usage is TRBJ2-7; 14 bases are shared with TRBD2. This CDR3 is 15 amino acids long. After removal of 4 bases from V and 5 bases from J, the junction contained 4 bases not matched to a gene. CDR1 and CDR2 from the germline V gene are LGHNT and FRNRAP. For the CDR3, the DNA is TGTGCTAGTGGTTCCAGACTAGCGGGAGGGGACGAGCAGTACTTC. This translates into CASGSRLAGGDEQYF.

V is TRBV6-5 and J is TRBJ2-2, with TRBD1 matching 7 bases. The CDR3 is made up of 14 amino acids. After removal of 3 bases from V and 4 bases from J, the junction contained 2 bases not matched to a gene. Germline assignment: CDR1 MNHEY and CDR2 SVGAGI. In DNA form, the CDR3 reads TGTGCCAGCAGTTATAACAGGGGCACCGGGGAGCTGTTTTTT. This sequence encodes CASSYNRGTGELFF.

The chain couples TRBV11-2 to TRBJ2-4, with D possibly matching TRBD2 (6 bases). The germline gives CDR1 SGHAT, CDR2 FQNNGV. The CDR3 is made up of 13 amino acids. Between the trimmed V and J ends, which lost 1 base and 7 bases, there was a span of 8 bases. The CDR3 here is CASSLVGGNIQYF. CDR3 sequence (DNA): TGTGCCAGCAGCTTAGTAGGAGGGAACATTCAGTACTTC.

The rearrangement joins TRBV27 to TRBJ2-7, with 10 bases lining up with TRBD2. The CDR3 runs 15 residues. Per the germline V gene, CDR1 is MNHEY and CDR2 is SMNVEV (reference sequence). V trimming: 6 bases; J trimming: 0 bases; junction bases outside the gene matches: 5. CDR3 in DNA: TGTGCCAGCAGCCCCAGACTAGCGGGCTCCTACGAGCAGTACTTC. Amino acid sequence: CASSPRLAGSYEQYF.

V gene TRBV4-2 combines with J gene TRBJ1-1, with D hard to call. Deletions cut 1 base from V and 1 base from J, with 4 bases between. The V gene's germline CDR1 is LGHNA and CDR2 YNFKEQ. The CDR3 runs 13 residues. The CDR3 loop is CASSQGGNTEAFF. DNA for the CDR3: TGTGCCAGCAGCCAAGGAGGGAACACTGAAGCTTTCTTT.

This clone was recorded a few times. The chain recombines TRBV14 with TRBJ2-2; no reliable D call. The CDR3 extends over 14 amino acids. Trimming took off 0 bases at V and 4 bases at J, with 6 bases between the two ends. Germline V gene sequence: CDR1 SGHDN, CDR2 FVKESK. The CDR3 region is CASSQDRSTGELFF. CDR3 sequence (DNA): TGTGCCAGCAGCCAAGATAGAAGCACCGGGGAGCTGTTTTTT.

The table lists this clone with a few counts. V usage is TRBV9 and J usage is TRBJ2-2; 9 bases agree with TRBD1. Unmatched junction bases numbered 5, after V lost 2 bases and J lost 0 bases. CDR1 is SGDLS and CDR2 is YYNGEE in the germline V gene. The CDR3 is 17 amino acids. CDR3 nucleotide sequence: TGTGCCAGCAGCGTCTCCCGACAGGGGGCGAACACCGGGGAGCTGTTTTTT. Protein sequence: CASSVSRQGANTGELFF.

This rearrangement joins TRBV6-1 to TRBJ1-6; D ambiguous. This CDR3 has 14 residues. CDR1 is MNHNS and CDR2 is SASEGT in the germline V gene. The V gene lost 4 bases and the J gene lost 9 bases, with 13 bases spanning the gap. The CDR3 nucleotides are TGTGCCAGCAGTGGATGGGCAGACGGTTCACCCCTCCACTTT. It yields the protein CASSGWADGSPLHF.

This clone came up a few times. J is TRBJ1-4 and V is TRBV4-3; D gene uncertain. The CDR3 has 14 amino acids. Germline V gene sequence: CDR1 LGHNA, CDR2 YSLEER. Trimming removed 4 bases at V and 0 bases at J, with 6 bases between. This chain's CDR3 is CASSPSSTNEKLFF. The DNA for the CDR3 is TGCGCCAGCAGCCCGTCGTCAACTAATGAAAAACTGTTTTTT.

The chain carries TRBV6-5 and TRBJ2-6; 7 nucleotides agree with TRBD1. This CDR3 region has 15 residues. The V gene's germline CDR1 is MNHEY and CDR2 SVGAGI. The trim removed 4 bases at V and 4 bases at J, leaving 4 bases unmatched. CDR3 region: CASSLGGGGANVLTF. The CDR3 DNA sequence: TGTGCCAGCAGTTTAGGGGGCGGAGGGGCCAACGTCCTGACTTTC.

The chain combines TRBV18 with TRBJ2-1; D may be TRBD1 (6 bases). V was cut by 3 bases and J by 5 bases, with 14 bases left in between. Germline-derived CDR1 and CDR2 are KGHSH and LQKENI. The CDR3 is 15 amino acids. This CDR3 reads CASSPQGPGNNEQFF. The CDR3 DNA reads TGTGCCAGCTCACCTCAGGGGCCTGGGAACAATGAGCAGTTCTTC.

This clone was observed a handful of times. The chain is built from TRBV6-5 and TRBJ2-5; 10 nucleotides agree with TRBD2. Germline V CDR1 and CDR2: MNHEY, SVGAGI. The CDR3 consists of 15 residues. V gave up 5 bases and J gave up 2 bases; unmatched junction bases: 5. DNA for the CDR3: TGTGCCAGCAGTCTTGTAGCGGGGGGACAAGAGACCCAGTACTTC. Its translation is CASSLVAGGQETQYF.

This chain connects TRBV9 to TRBJ2-7; TRBD1 matches at 7 bases. V shed 3 bases and J 1 base; nucleotides not matched to a gene: 4. In germline, CDR1 is SGDLS, CDR2 YYNGEE. The CDR3 consists of 14 residues. The CDR3 region has the DNA TGTGCCAGCAGCGGACCGGGACAGTCCTACGAGCAGTACTTC. Protein: CASSGPGQSYEQYF.

The V call is TRBV2, the J call TRBJ2-7; D uncertain. Germline lookup yields CDR1 SNHLY and CDR2 FYNNEI. V was pared by 9 bases and J by 5 bases, with 17 bases between. The CDR3 consists of 13 residues. This CDR3 is CARGRQVGDEQYF. The CDR3 DNA reads TGTGCCAGAGGTCGGCAGGTTGGCGACGAGCAGTACTTC.

CDR3 DNA: TGTGCCAGCAGTTACTGGGGGGAGGGTAGGAACGAGCAGTACTTC. Encoded protein: CASSYWGEGRNEQYF. This chain links TRBV6-5 with TRBJ2-7, with 7 bases that match TRBD2. The CDR3 contains 15 residues. Looked up from germline, CDR1 is MNHEY and CDR2 is SVGAGI. The V segment lost 1 base and the J segment 5 bases; nucleotides outside the gene matches: 8.

This sequence joins TRBV29-1 and TRBJ1-3, with TRBD1 identical over 8 bases. Germline V gene data show CDR1 as SQVTM and CDR2 as ANQGSEA. With 1 base clipped from V and 1 base from J, the junction kept 9 bases outside the gene matches. This CDR3 region has 17 residues. This CDR3 is CSVEGEAGGSSGNTIYF. The CDR3 DNA sequence: TGCAGCGTTGAAGGTGAGGCAGGGGGCTCATCTGGAAACACCATATATTTT.

The CDR3 loop is CASNVRGQETQYF. The DNA for the CDR3 is TGTGCCAGCAACGTAAGAGGACAAGAGACCCAGTACTTC. This chain joins TRBV28 and TRBJ2-5; D remains unclear. Germline CDR1 and CDR2: MDHEN and SYDVKM. There are 13 residues in the CDR3. The V end lost 7 bases, the J end lost 2 bases, and 11 bases lay between the germline ends.

This chain connects TRBV5-6 to TRBJ1-6; 9 nucleotides agree with TRBD1. V dropped 4 bases and J dropped 5; count of bases not matched to a gene: 10. The CDR3 covers 17 residues. Per germline, CDR1 SGHDT and CDR2 YYEEEE. The CDR3 sequence is CASSHLVDRGDNSPLHF. As DNA, the CDR3 is TGTGCCAGCAGCCACCTCGTAGACAGGGGGGATAATTCACCCCTCCACTTT.

This chain connects TRBV10-1 to TRBJ2-1; D ambiguous. CDR3 size: 11 residues. V gave up 5 bases and J gave up 7 bases, with 6 bases separating them. CDR1 and CDR2 (germline): WNHNN, SYGVQD (reference sequence). This CDR3 reads CASSIRNEQFF. The CDR3 DNA follows: TGCGCCAGCAGTATCAGGAATGAGCAGTTCTTC.

This clone was seen only once. The DNA of the CDR3 is TGCGCCAGCAGCTTGGTGCTAGCGGGCGGCCCCCACGAGCAGTACTTC. Its translation is CASSLVLAGGPHEQYF. V gene TRBV5-1 combines with J gene TRBJ2-5; TRBD2 matches at 8 bases. The J call is uncertain, as TRBJ2-7 better fits the DNA end. This CDR3 has 16 residues. CDR1 and CDR2 (germline): SGHRS, YFSETQ.

This clone is a singleton in its sample. This chain connects TRBV4-2 to TRBJ2-7; possibly TRBD2 for D (5 bases). With 1 base removed from V and 0 bases from J, the gap between germline ends came to 13 bases. The germline V gene encodes CDR1 LGHNA and CDR2 YNFKEQ. The CDR3 is 16 residues long. CDR3 in DNA: TGTGCCAGCAGCCAAGTGGTAGGACGGGACTCCTACGAGCAGTACTTC. Residues: CASSQVVGRDSYEQYF.

The V gene is TRBV5-1, the J gene TRBJ1-4; 8 nucleotides agree with TRBD1. Trimming at V came to 7 bases and at J to 0 bases, leaving 8 bases not matched to a gene. The V gene's germline CDR1 is SGHRS and CDR2 YFSETQ. CDR3 length: 16 residues. This chain's CDR3 is CASATGVVSTNEKLFF. As DNA, the CDR3 is TGCGCCAGCGCGACAGGGGTGGTTTCAACTAATGAAAAACTGTTTTTT. The full variable domain, completed using reference TRBV5-1 and TRBJ1-4, is KAGVTQTPRYLIKTRGQQVTLSCSPISGHRSVSWYQQTPGQGLQFLFEYFSETQRNKGNFPGRFSGRQFSNSRSEMNVSTLELGDSALYLCASATGVVSTNEKLFFGSGTQLSVL.

About this clone: The same CDR3 is also encoded by other DNA sequences in this sample. The CDR3 protein is CASSPRGNTEAFF. As DNA, the CDR3 is TGTGCCAGCTCCCCAAGGGGGAACACTGAAGCTTTCTTT. The V gene is TRBV18, the J gene TRBJ1-1; a possible D gene is TRBD1 (5 bases). Trimming stripped 6 bases from V and 1 base from J, with 9 bases between. The CDR3 runs to 13 residues. Germline V gene data show CDR1 as KGHSH and CDR2 as LQKENI.

The chain carries TRBV19 and TRBJ2-2; TRBD2 might be the D (5 bases). The CDR3 is made up of 16 amino acids. Germline-derived CDR1 and CDR2 are LNHDA and SQIVND (reference sequence). Trimming removed 9 bases at V and 2 bases at J, with 19 bases between. The CDR3 protein is CASTQLNSGNTGELFF. CDR3 sequence (DNA): TGTGCCAGCACCCAACTCAACTCGGGAAACACCGGGGAGCTGTTTTTT.

This clone has just one count. This rearrangement joins TRBV29-1 to TRBJ1-2; 7 bases fit TRBD1. The CDR3 is 16 residues long. Germline V CDR1 and CDR2: SQVTM, ANQGSEA. V dropped 6 bases and J dropped 2; count of bases not matched to a gene: 15. This CDR3 is CSVKTPSTGRNYGYTF. The DNA for the CDR3 is TGCAGCGTCAAGACGCCCTCGACAGGGAGAAACTATGGCTACACCTTC.

The genes are TRBV9 and TRBJ2-5; 7 bases agree with TRBD1. The CDR3 runs to 17 residues. Losses at the gene ends were 3 bases for V and 1 base for J; bases not matched to a gene: 12. Germline V gene lookup returns CDR1 SGDLS and CDR2 YYNGEE. CDR3 protein: CASSAGARGQSQETQYF. The CDR3, as DNA: TGTGCCAGCAGCGCAGGAGCTAGGGGACAGAGCCAAGAGACCCAGTACTTC.

This clone was seen once. In DNA, the CDR3 is TGTGCCAGCTCAAGGCGGGGGGGCTACGAGCAGTACTTC. Translating it yields CASSRRGGYEQYF. The J gene is TRBJ2-7, the V gene TRBV18, with TRBD2 matching 9 bases. CDR1 KGHSH and CDR2 LQKENI come from the germline V gene. This CDR3 region has 13 residues. After removal of 5 bases from V and 3 bases from J, the junction contained 2 bases not matched to a gene.

The chain has TRBV11-2 and TRBJ2-1, with a possible D match to TRBD1 (6 bases). The germline V gene has CDR1 SGHAT and CDR2 FQNNGV. This CDR3 spans 12 amino acids. The ends were cut back, 7 bases at V and 8 bases at J, with 12 bases in the middle. The DNA of the CDR3 is TGTGCCAGCATCGGTGGGGGCTATGAGCAGTTCTTC. This gives the protein CASIGGGYEQFF.

CDR3: CASSPHTGASNTGELFF. CDR3 nucleotides: TGTGCCAGCAGCCCACATACAGGGGCTTCGAACACCGGGGAGCTGTTTTTT. The rearrangement joins TRBV7-3 to TRBJ2-2, with 7 bases fitting TRBD1. The V segment lost 5 bases and the J segment 0 bases; nucleotides outside the gene matches: 9. Germline V gives CDR1 SGHTA, CDR2 FQGTGA. The CDR3 contains 17 residues.

The CDR3 nucleotides read TGTGCCAGCAGGACAGGGACAGGCGCCTACGAGCAGTACTTC. Translation: CASRTGTGAYEQYF. The V and J genes are TRBV6-5 and TRBJ2-5; TRBD1 matches at 8 bases. The DNA end is more similar to TRBJ2-7, so the J call may be wrong. The V gene's germline CDR1 is MNHEY and CDR2 SVGAGI. This CDR3 has 14 residues.